These 20 T cell receptor beta chains originate from one sample sequenced in a study of preoperative IRX-2 immunotherapy in early breast cancer. Treatment meaning: preoperative locoregional IRX-2 cytokine immunotherapy. The repertoire was sequenced with immunoSEQ multiplex PCR; TCRdb's copy has only in-frame clones and lacks some. Among about 38,000 clones listed, around 82% were seen once. The sample in question was lymph node tissue, obtained after IRX-2 immunotherapy. Receptors originate from a human donor with breast cancer.

The chain couples TRBV7-8 to TRBJ1-5; D unclear. The CDR3 extends over 13 amino acids. Trimming took 5 bases from V and 3 from J, leaving 8 bases between them. Germline CDR1 and CDR2: SGHVS and FQNEAQ. The CDR3 nucleotides read TGTGCCAGCAGCCCCGGTATCAATCAGCCCCAGCATTTT. This gives the protein CASSPGINQPQHF.

The chain couples TRBV19 to TRBJ2-7; perhaps D is TRBD1 or TRBD2 (6 bases each). The CDR3 is 14 residues long. The germline CDR1 and CDR2 sequences are LNHDA and SQIVND (reference sequence). The germline V and J ends were trimmed by 4 bases and 6 bases, with 16 bases remaining between them. The CDR3 nucleotides are TGTGCCAGTAGTACGGCCTCGGGGGCGGCCGAGCAGTACTTC. Its translation is CASSTASGAAEQYF.

There are a few counts of this clone. This chain uses TRBV11-3 with TRBJ1-1, with TRBD1 matching 7 bases. This CDR3 is built from 14 residues. The J segment lost 11 bases and the V segment lost 3 bases, leaving 12 bases of the junction unmatched. Per the germline V gene, CDR1 is SGHNT and CDR2 is YENEEA. The CDR3 region is CASSFDRDSDVAFF. CDR3 bases: TGTGCCAGCAGCTTCGACCGGGACAGCGACGTCGCTTTCTTT.

This sequence joins TRBV6-8 and TRBJ2-1, with TRBD2 matching over 11 bases. J was trimmed by 6 bases and V by 6 bases; bases with no gene match: 7. The CDR3 contains 15 residues. Germline CDR1 is MNHGY and CDR2 is SAAAGT. Written as DNA, the CDR3 is TGTGCCAGCAGCGATAGCGGGGGGGCAGGCAATGAGCAGTTCTTC. The encoded protein is CASSDSGGAGNEQFF.

This clone has a single count. The chain combines TRBV6-8 with TRBJ1-1, with D maybe TRBD1 (6 bases). The CDR3 sequence is 16 residues long. The V gene's germline CDR1 is MNHGY and CDR2 SAAAGT. V was cut by 7 bases and J by 1 base, with 19 bases left in between. CDR3 residues: CASTTLGGRGNTEAFF. The CDR3 coding sequence is TGTGCCAGCACCACACTGGGGGGCAGGGGGAACACTGAAGCTTTCTTT.

This clone was picked up one time. CDR3 amino acids: CASSLRGLTEAFF. The CDR3 nucleotides are TGTGCCAGCAGTCTCAGGGGGTTAACTGAAGCTTTCTTT. The V and J genes are TRBV6-8 and TRBJ1-1; 7 nucleotides align to TRBD1. Germline CDR1 MNHGY, CDR2 SAAAGT. V dropped 5 bases and J dropped 5; count of bases not matched to a gene: 5. The CDR3 is 13 amino acids.

The gene calls are TRBV6-8 and TRBJ1-5; D remains unclear. This CDR3 spans 13 amino acids. Between the trimmed V and J ends, which lost 4 bases and 3 bases, there was a span of 7 bases. CDR1 is MNHGY, CDR2 SAAAGT, per germline. DNA for the CDR3: TGTGCCAGCAGTTCAGCAAACAATCAGCCCCAGCATTTT. Translation: CASSSANNQPQHF.

The V gene is TRBV6-8, the J gene TRBJ1-5, with 10 bases identical to TRBD1. Germline V gene data show CDR1 as MNHGY and CDR2 as SAAAGT. The CDR3 contains 16 residues. J lost 1 base, V lost 6 bases, and 6 bases had no gene match. CDR3: CASRPDRGLSNQPQHF. DNA of the CDR3: TGTGCCAGCAGACCCGACAGGGGGCTAAGCAATCAGCCCCAGCATTTT.

The rearrangement links TRBV6-7 to TRBJ2-7, with D maybe TRBD1 (6 bases). TRBV6-7 is given ORF status, its function remaining uncertain. The V and J ends lost 8 bases and 2 bases respectively, with 13 bases between them. This CDR3 is built from 13 residues. The CDR3 protein is CASGQQATYEQYF. CDR3 coding DNA: TGTGCCAGCGGACAGCAAGCTACCTACGAGCAGTACTTC.

The V call is TRBV28, the J call TRBJ1-2, with 9 bases matching TRBD1. The CDR3 runs 16 residues. V trimming: 7 bases; J trimming: 2 bases; junction bases outside the gene matches: 11. The germline V gene has CDR1 MDHEN and CDR2 SYDVKM. This chain's CDR3 is CASTMGGGTGNYGYTF. CDR3 in DNA: TGTGCCAGCACCATGGGTGGCGGGACAGGGAACTATGGCTACACCTTC.

The genes are TRBV6-8 and TRBJ2-1; D is possibly TRBD2 (5 bases). The V gene lost 1 base and the J gene lost 4 bases, with 23 bases spanning the gap. From germline, CDR1 is MNHGY and CDR2 SAAAGT. This CDR3 is built from 19 residues. As DNA, the CDR3 is TGTGCCAGCAGTTACTTACGTGCTGTCCGGGATTACGTGTACAATGAGCAGTTCTTC. Translation gives CASSYLRAVRDYVYNEQFF.

This clone has a single count. The chain recombines TRBV6-7 with TRBJ1-2; D is ambiguous. TRBV6-7 is designated an ORF whose function remains uncertain. The CDR3 sequence is 14 residues long. This CDR3 is CAVEGSRILYGYTF. CDR3 in DNA: TGTGCAGTAGAGGGATCCCGTATCCTCTATGGCTACACCTTC.

This chain links TRBV1 with TRBJ1-5. TRBV1 is a pseudogene locus. There are 16 residues in the CDR3. The CDR3 sequence is CASSSLRGADNQPQHF. DNA of the CDR3: TGCGCCAGCAGCTCTTTGAGGGGGGCTGACAATCAGCCCCAGCATTTT.

The chain joins TRBV5-1 to TRBJ1-3, with 12 bases identical to TRBD1. The CDR3 has 16 residues. CDR1 and CDR2 (germline): SGHRS, YFSETQ. V lost 4 bases, J lost 4 bases, and 6 bases stayed unmatched. CDR3 nucleotide sequence: TGCGCCAGCAGCAAAGGGGACAGGGGGCCGGGAAACACCATATATTTT. Protein product: CASSKGDRGPGNTIYF. The full variable domain, completed using reference TRBV5-1 and TRBJ1-3, is KAGVTQTPRYLIKTRGQQVTLSCSPISGHRSVSWYQQTPGQGLQFLFEYFSETQRNKGNFPGRFSGRQFSNSRSEMNVSTLELGDSALYLCASSKGDRGPGNTIYFGEGSWLTVV.

This clone showed up just once. This chain joins TRBV6-8 and TRBJ1-4, with TRBD1 matching over 9 bases. The CDR3 covers 15 residues. The germline CDR1 and CDR2 sequences are MNHGY and SAAAGT. V lost 6 bases, J lost 4 bases, and 6 bases stayed unmatched. CDR3 DNA: TGTGCCAGCAGGCCCCAGGGACAGGGTAATGAAAAACTGTTTTTT. This sequence encodes CASRPQGQGNEKLFF.

The chain employs TRBV19 and TRBJ2-3, with 7 bases that match TRBD2. The CDR3 contains 12 residues. Germline CDR1 LNHDA, CDR2 SQIVND (reference sequence). V shed 6 bases, J shed 5 bases, and the junction held 2 bases outside the gene matches. The CDR3 region has the DNA TGTGCCAGTAGCCCGGGGGGAGATACGCAGTATTTT. Translating gives CASSPGGDTQYF. The full variable domain, rest sourced from reference TRBV19 and TRBJ2-3, is DGGITQSPKYLFRKEGQNVTLSCEQNLNHDAMYWYRQDPGQGLRLIYYSQIVNDFQKGDIAEGYSVSREKKESFPLTVTSAQKNPTAFYLCASSPGGDTQYFGPGTRLTVL.

This clone was seen a single time. The CDR3 protein is CASSYYDRKGYTF. The CDR3 coding sequence is TGTGCCAGCAGTTACTACGACAGGAAGGGCTACACCTTC. V usage is TRBV6-8 and J usage is TRBJ1-2, with D possibly matching TRBD1 (6 bases). V lost 1 base to trimming and J lost 8 bases, with 11 bases between them. This CDR3 region has 13 residues. Germline CDR1 MNHGY, CDR2 SAAAGT.

The genes are TRBV19 and TRBJ1-2; no definite D call. V lost 8 bases and J 1 base, leaving 20 bases between the germline ends. The CDR3 runs to 16 residues. Per the germline V gene, CDR1 is LNHDA and CDR2 is SQIVND (reference sequence). The CDR3 loop reads CASGDGILSYNYGYTF. The CDR3 nucleotides are TGTGCCAGTGGCGACGGAATACTATCATATAACTATGGCTACACCTTC.

The chain employs TRBV11-3 and TRBJ1-5; D not resolved. The V gene lost 3 bases and the J gene lost 1 base, with 13 bases spanning the gap. The CDR3 contains 16 residues. Germline CDR1 reads SGHNT; CDR2 reads YENEEA. The CDR3 bases are TGTGCCAGCAGCTTGAAGGGTCCTGCGAGCAATCAGCCCCAGCATTTT. Residues: CASSLKGPASNQPQHF.

The chain carries TRBV28 and TRBJ1-2, with 8 bases fitting TRBD1. CDR3 length equals 16 residues. The trim removed 5 bases at V and 2 bases at J, leaving 10 bases unmatched. The germline V gene has CDR1 MDHEN and CDR2 SYDVKM. The CDR3 sequence is CASSLPGTGLNYGYTF. CDR3 nucleotide sequence: TGTGCCAGCAGTCTCCCCGGGACAGGATTAAACTATGGCTACACCTTC.